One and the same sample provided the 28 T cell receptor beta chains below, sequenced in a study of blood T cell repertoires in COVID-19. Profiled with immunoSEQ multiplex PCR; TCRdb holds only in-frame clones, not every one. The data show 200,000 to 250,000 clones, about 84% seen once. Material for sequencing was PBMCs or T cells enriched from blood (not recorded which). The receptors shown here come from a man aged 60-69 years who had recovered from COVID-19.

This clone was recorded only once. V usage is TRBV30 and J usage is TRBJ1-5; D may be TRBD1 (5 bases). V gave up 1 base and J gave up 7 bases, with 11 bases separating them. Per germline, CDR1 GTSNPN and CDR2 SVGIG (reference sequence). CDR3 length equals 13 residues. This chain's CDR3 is CAWSAAGQQPQHF. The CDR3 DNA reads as TGTGCCTGGAGTGCGGCAGGGCAACAGCCCCAGCATTTT.

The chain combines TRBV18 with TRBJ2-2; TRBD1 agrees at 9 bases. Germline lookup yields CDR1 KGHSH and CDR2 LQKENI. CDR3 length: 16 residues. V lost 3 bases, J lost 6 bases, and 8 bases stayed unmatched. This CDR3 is CASSPPGTGSPGELFF. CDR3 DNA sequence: TGTGCCAGCTCACCCCCCGGGACAGGGTCTCCCGGGGAGCTGTTTTTT.

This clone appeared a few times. The chain's CDR3 is CASSLIVNSNQPQHF. DNA of the CDR3: TGTGCCAGCAGCTTAATAGTTAATAGCAATCAGCCCCAGCATTTT. This chain uses TRBV7-2 with TRBJ1-5; D is unclear. There are 15 residues in the CDR3. The V end lost 2 bases, the J end lost 0 bases, and 8 bases lay between the germline ends. CDR1 is SGHTA, CDR2 FQGNSA, per germline.

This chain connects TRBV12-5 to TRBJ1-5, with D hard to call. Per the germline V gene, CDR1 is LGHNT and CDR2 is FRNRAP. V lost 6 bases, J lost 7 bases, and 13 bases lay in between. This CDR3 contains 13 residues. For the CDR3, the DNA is TGTGCTAGTGGAGAGGCCCTCGTCCAGCCCCAGCATTTT. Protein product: CASGEALVQPQHF.

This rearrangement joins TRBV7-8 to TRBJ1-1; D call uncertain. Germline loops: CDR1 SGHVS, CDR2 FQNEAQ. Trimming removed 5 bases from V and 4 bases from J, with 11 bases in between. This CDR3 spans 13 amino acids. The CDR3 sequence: CASSTGGSTEAFF. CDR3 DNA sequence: TGTGCCAGCAGCACGGGAGGGAGCACTGAAGCTTTCTTT.

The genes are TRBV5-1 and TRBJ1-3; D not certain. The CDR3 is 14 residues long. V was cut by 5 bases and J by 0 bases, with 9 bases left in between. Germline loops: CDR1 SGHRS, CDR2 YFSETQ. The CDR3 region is CASREAFSGNTIYF. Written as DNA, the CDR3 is TGCGCCAGCAGGGAGGCCTTCTCTGGAAACACCATATATTTT.

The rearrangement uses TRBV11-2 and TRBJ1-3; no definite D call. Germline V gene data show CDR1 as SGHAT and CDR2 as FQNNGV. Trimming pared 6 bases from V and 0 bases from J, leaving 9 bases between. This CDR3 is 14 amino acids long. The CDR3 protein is CASSQRSSGNTIYF. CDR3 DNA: TGTGCCAGCAGTCAACGGAGCTCTGGAAACACCATATATTTT. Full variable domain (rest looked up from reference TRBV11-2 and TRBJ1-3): EAGVAQSPRYKIIEKRQSVAFWCNPISGHATLYWYQQILGQGPKLLIQFQNNGVVDDSQLPKDRFSAERLKGVDSTLKIQPAKLEDSAVYLCASSQRSSGNTIYFGEGSWLTVV.

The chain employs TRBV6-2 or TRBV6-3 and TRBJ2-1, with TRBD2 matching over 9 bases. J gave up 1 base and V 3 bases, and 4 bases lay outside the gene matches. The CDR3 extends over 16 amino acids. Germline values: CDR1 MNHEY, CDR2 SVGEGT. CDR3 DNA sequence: TGTGCCAGCAGTTATCTGACTAGCGGATCCTACAATGAGCAGTTCTTC. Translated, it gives CASSYLTSGSYNEQFF.

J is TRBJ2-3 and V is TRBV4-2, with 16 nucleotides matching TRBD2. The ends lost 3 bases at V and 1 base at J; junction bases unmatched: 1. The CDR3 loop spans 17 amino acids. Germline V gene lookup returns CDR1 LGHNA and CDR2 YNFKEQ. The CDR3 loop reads CASSQGLAGGRTDTQYF. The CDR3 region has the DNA TGTGCCAGCAGCCAGGGACTAGCGGGGGGGCGCACAGATACGCAGTATTTT.

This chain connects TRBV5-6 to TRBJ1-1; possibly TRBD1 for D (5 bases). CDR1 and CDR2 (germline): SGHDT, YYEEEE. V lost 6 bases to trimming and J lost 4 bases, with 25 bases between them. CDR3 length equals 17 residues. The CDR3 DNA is TGTGCCAGCAAGCTTGGCGGTCCCCGCAGGGTAGGCACTGAAGCTTTCTTT. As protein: CASKLGGPRRVGTEAFF.

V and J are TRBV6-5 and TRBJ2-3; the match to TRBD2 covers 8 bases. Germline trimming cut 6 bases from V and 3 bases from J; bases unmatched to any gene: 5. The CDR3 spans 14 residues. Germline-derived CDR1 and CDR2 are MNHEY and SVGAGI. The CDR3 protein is CASRLAGITDTQYF. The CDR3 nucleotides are TGTGCCAGCAGATTAGCGGGGATTACAGATACGCAGTATTTT.

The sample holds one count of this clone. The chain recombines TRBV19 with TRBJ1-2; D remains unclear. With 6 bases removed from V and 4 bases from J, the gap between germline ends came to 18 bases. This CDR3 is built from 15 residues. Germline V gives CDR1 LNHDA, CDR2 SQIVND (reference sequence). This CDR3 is CASSLKGTDGYGYTF. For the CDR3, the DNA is TGTGCCAGTAGCCTAAAAGGTACAGATGGCTATGGCTACACCTTC.

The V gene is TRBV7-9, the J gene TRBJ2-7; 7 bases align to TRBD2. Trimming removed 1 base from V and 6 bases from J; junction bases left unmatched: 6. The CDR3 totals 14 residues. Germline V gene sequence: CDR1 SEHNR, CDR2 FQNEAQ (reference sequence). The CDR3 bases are TGTGCCAGCAGCTTAGGGGGACTATCGGGCGAGCAGTACTTC. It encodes CASSLGGLSGEQYF.

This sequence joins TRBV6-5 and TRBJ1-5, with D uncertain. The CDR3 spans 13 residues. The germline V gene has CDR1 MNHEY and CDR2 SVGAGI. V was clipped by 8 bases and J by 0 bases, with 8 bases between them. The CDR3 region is CASQLDSNQPQHF. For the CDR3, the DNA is TGTGCCAGCCAGCTAGATAGCAATCAGCCCCAGCATTTT.

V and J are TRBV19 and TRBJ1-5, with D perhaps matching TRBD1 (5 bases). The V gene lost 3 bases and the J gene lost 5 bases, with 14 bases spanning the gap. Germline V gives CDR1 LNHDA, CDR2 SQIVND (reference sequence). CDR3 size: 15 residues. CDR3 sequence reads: CASSMGLRRDQPQHF. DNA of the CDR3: TGTGCCAGTAGTATGGGACTCCGGCGGGATCAGCCCCAGCATTTT.

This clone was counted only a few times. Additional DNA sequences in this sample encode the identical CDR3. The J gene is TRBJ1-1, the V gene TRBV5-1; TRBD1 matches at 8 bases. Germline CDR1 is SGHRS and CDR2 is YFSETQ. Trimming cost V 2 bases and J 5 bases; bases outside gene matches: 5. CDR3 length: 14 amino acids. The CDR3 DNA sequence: TGCGCCAGCAGCTTCAGGGGGCTGGGGACTGAAGCTTTCTTT. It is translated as CASSFRGLGTEAFF.

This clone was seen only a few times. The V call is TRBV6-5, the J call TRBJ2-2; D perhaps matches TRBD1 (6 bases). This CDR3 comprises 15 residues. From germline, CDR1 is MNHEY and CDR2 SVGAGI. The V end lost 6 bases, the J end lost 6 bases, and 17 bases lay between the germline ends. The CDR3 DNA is TGTGCCAGCAGACCCGGGACATTCGGGGCCGGGGAGCTGTTTTTT. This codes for CASRPGTFGAGELFF.

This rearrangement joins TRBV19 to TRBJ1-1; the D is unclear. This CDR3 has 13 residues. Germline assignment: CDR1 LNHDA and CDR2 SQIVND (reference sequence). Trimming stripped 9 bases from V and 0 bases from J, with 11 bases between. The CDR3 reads CARRGFLNTEAFF. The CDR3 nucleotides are TGTGCCAGACGGGGTTTTTTGAACACTGAAGCTTTCTTT.

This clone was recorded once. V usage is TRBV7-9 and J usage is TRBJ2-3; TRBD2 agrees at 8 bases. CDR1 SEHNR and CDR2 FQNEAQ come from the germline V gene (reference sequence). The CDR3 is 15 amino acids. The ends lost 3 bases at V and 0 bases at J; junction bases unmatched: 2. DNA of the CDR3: TGTGCCAGCAGCTTCAGCGGGGGTAGCACAGATACGCAGTATTTT. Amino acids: CASSFSGGSTDTQYF.

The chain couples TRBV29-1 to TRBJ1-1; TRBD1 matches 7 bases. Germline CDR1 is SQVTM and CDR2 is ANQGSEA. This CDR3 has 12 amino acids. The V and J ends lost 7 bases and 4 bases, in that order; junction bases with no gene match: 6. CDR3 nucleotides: TGCAGCGCTTCGACAGGGCCCACTGAAGCTTTCTTT. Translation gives CSASTGPTEAFF.

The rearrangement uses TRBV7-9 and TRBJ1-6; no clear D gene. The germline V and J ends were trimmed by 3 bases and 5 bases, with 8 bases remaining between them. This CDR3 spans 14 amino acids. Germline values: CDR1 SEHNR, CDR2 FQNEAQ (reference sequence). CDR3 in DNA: TGTGCCAGCAGCTTTGACACCCATAATTCACCCCTCCACTTT. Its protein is CASSFDTHNSPLHF.

CDR3 nucleotides: TGTGCCAGCAGCCTCTTCAGACATATCTCCTACGAGCAGTACTTC. This sequence encodes CASSLFRHISYEQYF. The chain joins TRBV3-1 (or the pseudogene TRBV3-2) to TRBJ2-7; D is unclear. Germline lookup yields CDR1 LGHDT and CDR2 YNNKEL (reference sequence). The CDR3 consists of 15 residues. V lost 4 bases and J 0 bases, leaving 13 bases between the germline ends.

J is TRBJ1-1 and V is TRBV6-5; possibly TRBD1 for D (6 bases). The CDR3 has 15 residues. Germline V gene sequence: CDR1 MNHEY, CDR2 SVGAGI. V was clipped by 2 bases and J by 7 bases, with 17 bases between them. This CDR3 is CASSYRGAQESEAFF. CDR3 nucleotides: TGTGCCAGCAGTTACCGGGGGGCGCAGGAGAGTGAAGCTTTCTTT.

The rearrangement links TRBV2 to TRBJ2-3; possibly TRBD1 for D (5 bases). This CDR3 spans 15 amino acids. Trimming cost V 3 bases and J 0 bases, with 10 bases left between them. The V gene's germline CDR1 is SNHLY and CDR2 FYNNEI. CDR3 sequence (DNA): TGTGCCAGCAGTGAGACGACAGCGAGCACAGATACGCAGTATTTT. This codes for CASSETTASTDTQYF.

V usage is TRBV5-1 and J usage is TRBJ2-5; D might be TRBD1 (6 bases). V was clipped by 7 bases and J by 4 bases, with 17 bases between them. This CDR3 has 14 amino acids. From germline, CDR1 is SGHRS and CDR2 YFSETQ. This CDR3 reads CASRRNSQGETQYF. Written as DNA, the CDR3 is TGCGCCAGCCGCCGCAACTCACAGGGAGAGACCCAGTACTTC.

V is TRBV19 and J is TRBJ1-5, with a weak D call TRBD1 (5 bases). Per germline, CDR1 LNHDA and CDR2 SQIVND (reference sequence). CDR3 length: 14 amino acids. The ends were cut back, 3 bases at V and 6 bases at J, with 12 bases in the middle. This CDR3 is CASSISPGIQPQHF. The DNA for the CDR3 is TGTGCCAGTAGTATTTCCCCAGGGATTCAGCCCCAGCATTTT. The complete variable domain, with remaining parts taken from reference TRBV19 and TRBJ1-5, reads DGGITQSPKYLFRKEGQNVTLSCEQNLNHDAMYWYRQDPGQGLRLIYYSQIVNDFQKGDIAEGYSVSREKKESFPLTVTSAQKNPTAFYLCASSISPGIQPQHFGDGTRLSIL.

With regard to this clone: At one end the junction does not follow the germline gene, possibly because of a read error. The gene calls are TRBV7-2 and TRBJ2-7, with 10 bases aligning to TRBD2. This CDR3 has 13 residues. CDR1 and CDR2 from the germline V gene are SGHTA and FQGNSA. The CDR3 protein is CASSLALTSGASF. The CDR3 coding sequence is TGTGCCAGCAGCTTAGCCCTCACTAGCGGGGCCTCCTTC.

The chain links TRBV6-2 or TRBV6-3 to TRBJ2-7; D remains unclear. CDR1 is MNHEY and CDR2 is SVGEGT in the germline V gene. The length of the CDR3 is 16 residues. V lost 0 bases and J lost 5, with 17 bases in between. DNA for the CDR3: TGTGCCAGCAGTTACTCGAGTCGCCAGGTTGTGGACGAGCAGTACTTC. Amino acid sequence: CASSYSSRQVVDEQYF.